What follows describes a single T cell receptor beta chain. Its antigen is as yet unknown. Via MiXCR, TCRdb re-called the 5' RACE reads, giving one row per CDR3 protein. The data show approximately 600,000 distinct CDR3 sequences, over 8.5% seen once. V lost 0 bases, J lost 1 base, and 13 bases lay in between. The CDR3 runs 16 residues. This entry belongs to a study of identical twins. Study-level points and caveats: Some out-of-frame alpha sequences were shared by twins, and these showed excess low generation probability.

These records were also assigned to another study, of yellow fever vaccine responses in identical twins.

The V call is TRBV12-3 or TRBV12-4, the J call TRBJ2-7, with D possibly being TRBD1 (6 bases). This TCR derives from a woman aged 18 to 35 in good health. The specimen was PBMCs. The CDR3 region has the DNA TGTGCCAGCAGTTTAGCGAAAGGGACACTATCCTACGAGCAGTACTTC. This encodes CASSLAKGTLSYEQYF.